This is a list of T cell receptor beta chains from one sample in a study of early T cells in non-severe SARS-CoV-2 infection. Using its own MiXCR run on the 5' RACE reads, TCRdb lists one record per CDR3 protein. The data hold roughly 58,000 distinct CDR3 sequences, with approximately 6.7% observed a single time. The sequencing input was whole blood. The source of these receptors is an adult who was a healthcare worker with PCR-confirmed SARS-CoV-2 infection or an uninfected control (not recorded which). The CDR3 runs from the conserved cysteine through the conserved F or W. Each record gives: V gene, clone size, J gene, D gene, CDR3 DNA, CDR3 protein. The D gene is left open where the match is weak. Clone sizes are given selectively: once, few, many, or a class where the clone is expanded.

V: TRBV9
size: many
J: TRBJ1-1
D: NA
DNA: TGTGCCAGCAGCGTAGGGTCAGGGAATCCTGAAGCTTTCTTT
CDR3: CASSVGSGNPEAFF

V: TRBV5-1
size: NA
J: TRBJ2-2
D: NA
DNA: TGCGCCAGCAGCTTGGGACAGGCACAGGTCGGGGAGCTGTTTTTT
CDR3: CASSLGQAQVGELFF

V: TRBV11-2
size: few
J: TRBJ2-3
D: TRBD1
DNA: TGTGCCAGCAGTTTACGAACCGGGACAGGGAACACAGATACGCAGTATTTT
CDR3: CASSLRTGTGNTDTQYF

V: TRBV5-1
size: many
J: TRBJ1-2
D: NA
DNA: TGCGCCAGCAGCTTGGTACCCCAGGGCGGCCGGGGTTATGGCTACACCTTC
CDR3: CASSLVPQGGRGYGYTF

V: TRBV6-5
size: NA
J: TRBJ2-5
D: NA
DNA: TGTGCCAGCAGCACAGGGTTAGGAGAGACCCAGTACTTC
CDR3: CASSTGLGETQYF

V: TRBV5-6
size: many
J: TRBJ2-3
D: NA
DNA: TGTGCCAGCAGCCCCACCGGACGCACGAATACGCAGTATTTT
CDR3: CASSPTGRTNTQYF

V: TRBV6-5
size: many
J: TRBJ1-1
D: NA
DNA: TGTGCCAGCAGTTACGGGCGCGCAGGCGGTGAAGCTTTCTTT
CDR3: CASSYGRAGGEAFF

V: TRBV7-6
size: few
J: TRBJ2-5
D: NA
DNA: TGTGCCAGCAGCTTAAGTGTCGCAGCGGGTTCCCAAGAGACCCAGTACTTC
CDR3: CASSLSVAAGSQETQYF

V: TRBV7-2
size: many
J: TRBJ2-3
D: NA
DNA: TGTGCCAGCAGCTTGGTCGGGGCGGGGAGAGATACGCAGTATTTT
CDR3: CASSLVGAGRDTQYF

V: TRBV5-1
size: NA
J: TRBJ1-1
D: NA
DNA: TGCGCCAGCAGCTTGGAGGCCGTGGGGGTCGGCACTGAAGCTTTCTTT
CDR3: CASSLEAVGVGTEAFF

V: TRBV6-2/TRBV6-3
size: NA
J: TRBJ2-3
D: NA
DNA: TGTGCCAGCAAACTAGACGGGGGCACAGATACGCAGTATTTT
CDR3: CASKLDGGTDTQYF

V: TRBV3-1
size: few
J: TRBJ2-6
D: TRBD1
DNA: TGTGCCAGCAGCCTAAGGACAGGGGGCGCCTCTGGGGCCAACGTCCTGACTTTC
CDR3: CASSLRTGGASGANVLTF

V: TRBV27
size: few
J: TRBJ1-2
D: NA
DNA: TGTGCCAGCAGTGCGTATAACAGGGATGGCTACACCTTC
CDR3: CASSAYNRDGYTF